This TCR beta chain came from a study of shared T cell receptors in the human thymus. Produced via immunoSEQ multiplex PCR; TCRdb's table is partial and in-frame only. The sample lists roughly 410,000 clones, around 95% seen once, with approximately 0.02% in the top ten. This clone was observed a single time. Trimming removed 1 base from V and 5 bases from J; junction bases left unmatched: 5. Germline loops: CDR1 KGHSH, CDR2 LQKENI. The CDR3 consists of 16 residues. The sample was thymocytes. The clonotype originates from a human donor. V is TRBV18 and J is TRBJ2-1; 10 bases map to TRBD1. CDR3 sequence reads: CASSPLYGTGDNEQFF. CDR3 in DNA: TGTGCCAGCTCACCACTTTATGGGACAGGGGACAATGAGCAGTTCTTC.